This TCR beta chain derives from a study of T cells after yellow fever vaccination. Across the whole study: Fractions of limited cellularity were prepared by means of SMART-Seq v4 Ultra Low Input.

General observations from the study: Most clones from primary vaccination were detected again post-booster (about 96% CD4, about 88% CD8). Faster peaking, at day 5 versus 15, marked a secondary response that was weaker.

With V trimmed by 0 bases and J by 8 bases, 4 bases remained unmatched. CDR3 length equals 14 residues. Germline values: CDR1 MNHNY, CDR2 SVGAGI (reference sequence). Concerning this clonotype: No antigen is known for it.

The authors made TCR cDNA by 5'RACE template switching, adding a universal primer site and UMIs. MiXCR was run by TCRdb on the 5' RACE reads, yielding one entry per CDR3 protein. The profile shows 300,000 to 400,000 distinct CDR3 sequences, 9.5% to 15% of them singletons. The rearrangement joins TRBV6-6 to TRBJ2-1, with TRBD2 matching over 7 bases. The clonotype originates from a man younger than 35 who received the YFV17D yellow fever vaccine. This sample comprised CD4+ T cells sorted from PBMCs, obtained 15 days after the yellow fever booster vaccination. For the CDR3, the DNA is TGTGCCAGCAGTTACTCGACTAGCATCCATGAGCAGTTCTTC. Protein product: CASSYSTSIHEQFF.